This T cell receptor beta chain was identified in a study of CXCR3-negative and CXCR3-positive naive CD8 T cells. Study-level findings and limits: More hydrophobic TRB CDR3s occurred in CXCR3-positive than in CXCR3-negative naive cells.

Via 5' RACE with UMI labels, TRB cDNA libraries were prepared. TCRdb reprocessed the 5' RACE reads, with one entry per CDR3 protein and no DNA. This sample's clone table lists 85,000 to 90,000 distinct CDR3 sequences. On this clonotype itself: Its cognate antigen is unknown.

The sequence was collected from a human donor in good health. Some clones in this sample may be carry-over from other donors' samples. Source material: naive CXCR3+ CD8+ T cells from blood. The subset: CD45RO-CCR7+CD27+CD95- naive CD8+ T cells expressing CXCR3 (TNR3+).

The CDR3 here is CASSLGGEAFF. The chain links TRBV11-2 to TRBJ1-1. The CDR3 extends over 11 amino acids. Germline V lookup: CDR1 SGHAT, CDR2 FQNNGV.